This TCR beta chain is from a study of CXCR3-negative and CXCR3-positive naive CD8 T cells. TRB cDNA libraries were made by UMI-labeled 5' RACE. TCRdb processed the 5' RACE reads again and assigns one entry to each CDR3 protein, with no DNA. The sample holds about 66,000 distinct CDR3 sequences. Among CD8+ T cells, naive ones were CD45RO-CCR7+CD27+CD95-. Sequenced input: naive CXCR3- CD8+ T cells from blood. Subset indicated: CD45RO-CCR7+CD27+CD95- naive CD8+ T cells lacking CXCR3 (TNR3-). The receptor was derived from a human donor in good health. Some clones in this sample may be carry-over from other donors' samples.

The CDR3 reads CASSLYRTGLEQYF. This chain connects TRBV14 to TRBJ2-7; TCRdb selects TRBD1, and the lack of DNA leaves this call unchecked. Germline values: CDR1 SGHDN, CDR2 FVKESK. The CDR3 runs 14 residues.